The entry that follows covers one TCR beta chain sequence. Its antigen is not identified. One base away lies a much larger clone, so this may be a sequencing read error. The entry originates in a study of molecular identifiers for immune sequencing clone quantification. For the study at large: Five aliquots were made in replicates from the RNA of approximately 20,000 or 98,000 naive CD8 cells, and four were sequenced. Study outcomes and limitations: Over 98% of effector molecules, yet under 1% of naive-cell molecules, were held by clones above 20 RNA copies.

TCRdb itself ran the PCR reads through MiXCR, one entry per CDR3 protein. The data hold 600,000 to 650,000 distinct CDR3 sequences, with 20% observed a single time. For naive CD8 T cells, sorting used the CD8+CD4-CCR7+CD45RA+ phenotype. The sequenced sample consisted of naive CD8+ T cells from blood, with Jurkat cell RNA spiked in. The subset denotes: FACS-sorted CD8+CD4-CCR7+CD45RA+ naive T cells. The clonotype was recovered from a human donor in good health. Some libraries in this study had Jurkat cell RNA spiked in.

The CDR3 loop is CAWSVEDDHEQYF. The DNA for the CDR3 is TGTGCCTGGAGTGTTGAGGACGACCACGAGCAGTACTTC. The genes are TRBV30 and TRBJ2-7; D remains ambiguous. The V end lost 0 bases, the J end lost 5 bases, and 11 bases lay between the germline ends. Germline V gene lookup returns CDR1 GTSNPN and CDR2 SVGIG (reference sequence). The CDR3 runs 13 residues.